A selection of T cell receptor beta chains follows, all from one sample in a study of persistence of HIV-infected CD4 T cells. Which antigens these TCRs recognize remains unknown. TCRdb's copy holds only in-frame clones and misses some; the assay was immunoSEQ multiplex PCR. In the table there are about 40,000 clones, around 80% of which are singletons. The source was CD4+ T cells sorted from PBMCs after approximately 20-hour stimulation, collected from a patient who received antiretroviral therapy. These receptors were taken from an adult man with HIV who was CMV-seropositive. Each CDR3 is given with its conserved first and last residue. A D gene is named only where the DNA matches it firmly. The size field is filled for only some rows; it gives once, few, many or a size class.

>-|TRBJ2-3|TRBV3-1/TRBV3-2|few
CASATAALTDTQYF
TGTGCCAGCGCCACAGCGGCCCTCACAGATACGCAGTATTTT
>-|TRBJ1-1|TRBV29-1|-
CSVEDRSGGGKAFF
TGCAGCGTTGAAGATAGGTCGGGGGGCGGAAAAGCTTTCTTT
>-|TRBJ1-1|TRBV6-5|once
CASSYSRLQNTEAFF
TGTGCCAGCAGTTACTCGAGACTCCAGAACACTGAAGCTTTCTTT
>-|TRBJ2-1|TRBV6-1|-
CASSEIQTYNEQFF
TGTGCCAGCAGTGAAATCCAGACCTACAATGAGCAGTTCTTC
>-|TRBJ1-5|TRBV7-9|-
CASSKTGDQPQHF
TGTGCCAGCAGCAAAACGGGAGATCAGCCCCAGCATTTT
>TRBD2|TRBJ2-2|TRBV9|-
CASSVTSGDSAGELFF
TGTGCCAGCAGCGTAACTAGCGGGGATTCGGCGGGGGAGCTGTTTTTT
>-|TRBJ2-1|TRBV12-3/TRBV12-4|-
CATSHYPYNEQFF
TGTGCCACCTCCCACTACCCCTACAATGAGCAGTTCTTC
>-|TRBJ2-4|TRBV24-1|-
CATSAGPGATKNIQYF
TGTGCCACCAGTGCTGGACCGGGGGCGACCAAAAACATTCAGTACTTC
>-|TRBJ2-1|TRBV5-1|-
CAGSSGDYNEQFF
TGCGCCGGATCTTCCGGCGACTACAATGAGCAGTTCTTC
>TRBD1|TRBJ2-1|TRBV5-1|-
CASSQYYGQGANLF
TGCGCCAGCAGCCAATACTATGGGCAGGGGGCAAATCTCTTC